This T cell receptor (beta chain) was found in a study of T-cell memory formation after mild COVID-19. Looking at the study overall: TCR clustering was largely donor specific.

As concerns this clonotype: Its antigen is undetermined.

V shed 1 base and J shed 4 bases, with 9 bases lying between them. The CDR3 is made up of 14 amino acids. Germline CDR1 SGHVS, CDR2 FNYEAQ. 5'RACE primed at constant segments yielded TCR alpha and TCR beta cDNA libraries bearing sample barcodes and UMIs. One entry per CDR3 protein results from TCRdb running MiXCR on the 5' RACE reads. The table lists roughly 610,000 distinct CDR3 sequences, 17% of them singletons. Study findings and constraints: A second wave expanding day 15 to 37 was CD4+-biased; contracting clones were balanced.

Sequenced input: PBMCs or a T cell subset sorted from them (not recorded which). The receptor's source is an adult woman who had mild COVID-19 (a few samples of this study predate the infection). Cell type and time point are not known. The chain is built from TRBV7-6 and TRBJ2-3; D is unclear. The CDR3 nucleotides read TGTGCCAGCAGCTTAGTAGAGAAGCCAGATACGCAGTATTTT. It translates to CASSLVEKPDTQYF.